One sample yielded the 4 T cell receptor beta chains listed below, sequenced in a study of OX40 agonist ivuxolimab in advanced cancers. Clones were sequenced by immunoSEQ multiplex PCR, and TCRdb holds only the in-frame ones, with some missing. The repertoire holds under 85,000 clones, around four fifths seen once, with approximately 5.3% in the top ten. The sequencing used CD4+ or CD8+ T cells sorted from blood, collected in a trial of the OX40 agonist ivuxolimab. The receptors here all came from an adult with an advanced solid tumor such as melanoma, head and neck, liver or kidney cancer.

This clone was seen a handful of times. The chain carries TRBV18 and TRBJ1-5, with 7 positions matching TRBD1. Germline V lookup: CDR1 KGHSH, CDR2 LQKENI. The CDR3 spans 15 residues. The ends lost 3 bases at V and 7 bases at J; junction bases unmatched: 9. The CDR3 spells CASSPGKGAGQPQHF. CDR3 DNA sequence: TGTGCCAGCTCACCCGGTAAGGGGGCCGGGCAGCCCCAGCATTTT.

This clone was seen a few times. This chain uses TRBV9 with TRBJ1-5; D is unclear. The CDR3 spans 13 residues. Trimming removed 2 bases from V and 7 bases from J, with 10 bases in between. Germline CDR1 and CDR2: SGDLS and YYNGEE. The CDR3 sequence: CASSVDLGQPQHF. The CDR3 bases are TGTGCCAGCAGCGTTGACCTAGGGCAGCCCCAGCATTTT.

The CDR3 DNA reads TGCGCCAGCAGCTTGGCAGTGTCCAGCACAGATACGCAGTATTTT. Its protein is CASSLAVSSTDTQYF. The chain joins TRBV5-1 to TRBJ2-3; D is unresolved. Germline V gene data show CDR1 as SGHRS and CDR2 as YFSETQ. V shed 0 bases and J shed 0 bases, with 8 bases lying between them. This CDR3 is 15 amino acids long.

The chain links TRBV13 to TRBJ2-7; D might be TRBD2 (5 bases). CDR3 size: 14 residues. V lost 5 bases and J lost 0, with 11 bases in between. Looked up from germline, CDR1 is PRHDT and CDR2 is FYEKMQ (reference sequence). The CDR3 nucleotides are TGTGCCAGCAGCGTCGGGATGAGCTCCTACGAGCAGTACTTC. This codes for CASSVGMSSYEQYF. Full variable domain (rest looked up from reference TRBV13 and TRBJ2-7): AAGVIQSPRHLIKEKRETATLKCYPIPRHDTVYWYQQGPGQDPQFLISFYEKMQSDKGSIPDRFSAQQFSDYHSELNMSSLELGDSALYFCASSVGMSSYEQYFGPGTRLTVT.